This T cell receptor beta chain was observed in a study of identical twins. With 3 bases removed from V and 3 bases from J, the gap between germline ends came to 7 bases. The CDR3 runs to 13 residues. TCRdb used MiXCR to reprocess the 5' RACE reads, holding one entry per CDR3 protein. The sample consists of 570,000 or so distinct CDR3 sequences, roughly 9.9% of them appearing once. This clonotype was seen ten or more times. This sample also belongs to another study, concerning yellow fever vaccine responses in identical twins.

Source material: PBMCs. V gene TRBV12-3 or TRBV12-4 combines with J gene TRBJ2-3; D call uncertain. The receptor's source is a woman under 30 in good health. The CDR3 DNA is TGTGCCAGCAGTTTTGGCATAACAGATACGCAGTATTTT. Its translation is CASSFGITDTQYF.